This TCR beta chain appears in the sequencing data of a study of T cell responses to AZD1222 COVID-19 vaccine. General study points: Donors in the cohort were predominantly white British and more often female, and clonal diversity was possibly underestimated. Increased Spike-specific TCR breadth and depth were observed after two AZD1222 doses. Only 5 or 6 individuals given AZD1222 were seropositive at baseline.

Profiling relied on immunoSEQ multiplex PCR, and the TCRdb table lists in-frame clones only, not all of them. In the table there are approximately 150,000 clones, 70% to 90% of which are singletons. The V and J ends lost 7 bases and 0 bases, in that order; junction bases with no gene match: 9. In germline, CDR1 is MDHEN, CDR2 SYDVKM. The length of the CDR3 is 16 residues. About this clone itself: What it recognizes is unknown.

Material: peripheral blood, obtained on day 0 of AZD1222 vaccination. The TCR originated in an adult in good health. This rearrangement joins TRBV28 to TRBJ2-1; 7 bases are a match to TRBD2. CDR3: CASTPLGGNSYNEQFF. CDR3 nucleotide sequence: TGTGCCAGCACCCCCCTGGGGGGGAACTCCTACAATGAGCAGTTCTTC.